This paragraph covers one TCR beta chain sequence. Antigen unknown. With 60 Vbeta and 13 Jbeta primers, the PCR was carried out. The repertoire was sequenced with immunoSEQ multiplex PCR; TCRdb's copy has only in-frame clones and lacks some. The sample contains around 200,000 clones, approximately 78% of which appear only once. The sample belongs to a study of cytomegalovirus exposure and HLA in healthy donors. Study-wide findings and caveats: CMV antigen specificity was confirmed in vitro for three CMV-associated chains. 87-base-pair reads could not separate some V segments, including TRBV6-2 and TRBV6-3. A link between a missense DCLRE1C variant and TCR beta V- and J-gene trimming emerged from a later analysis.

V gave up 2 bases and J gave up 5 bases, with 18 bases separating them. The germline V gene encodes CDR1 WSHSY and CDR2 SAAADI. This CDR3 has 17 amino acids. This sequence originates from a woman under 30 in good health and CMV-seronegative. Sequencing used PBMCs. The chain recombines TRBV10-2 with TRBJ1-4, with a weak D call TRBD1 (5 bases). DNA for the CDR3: TGCGCCAGCAGTGAGCCGTTCTCGGGGGGTTTAAATGAAAAACTGTTTTTT. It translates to CASSEPFSGGLNEKLFF.